A single sample is the source of the 18 T cell receptor beta chains below, sequenced in a study of T cell responses to AZD1222 COVID-19 vaccine. The method was immunoSEQ multiplex PCR; TCRdb's version includes in-frame clones alone and lacks a portion of them. The data contain about 110,000 clones, 70% to 90% of them singletons. The sample consisted of peripheral blood, taken 28 days after the second AZD1222 dose. The source of these receptors is an adult who received the AZD1222 COVID-19 vaccine.

This clone was recorded a few times. This chain links TRBV7-2 with TRBJ2-5; 7 positions match TRBD1. V lost 5 bases and J lost 2; bases outside the gene matches: 5. Germline V gene sequence: CDR1 SGHTA, CDR2 FQGNSA. The length of the CDR3 is 14 residues. This CDR3 is CASSLGTEQETQYF. The CDR3 DNA sequence: TGTGCCAGCAGCCTAGGGACAGAACAAGAGACCCAGTACTTC.

The CDR3 region is CASSRASVIQETQYF. CDR3 DNA sequence: TGTGCCAGCAGTCGGGCTAGCGTAATCCAAGAGACCCAGTACTTC. The chain carries TRBV6-2 or TRBV6-3 and TRBJ2-5; TRBD2 is a possible D gene (6 bases). The germline V and J ends were trimmed by 5 bases and 1 base, with 14 bases remaining between them. The CDR3 runs to 15 residues. Per the germline V gene, CDR1 is MNHEY and CDR2 is SVGEGT.

This sequence joins TRBV25-1 and TRBJ2-7; no clear D gene. V lost 4 bases and J lost 0, with 7 bases in between. Looked up from germline, CDR1 is MGHDK and CDR2 is SYGVNS. The CDR3 runs 13 residues. The CDR3 region has the DNA TGTGCCAGCAGTGGGGCCTTCTCCTACGAGCAGTACTTC. Protein: CASSGAFSYEQYF.

This rearrangement joins TRBV10-2 to TRBJ1-6; tentative D call: TRBD1 (6 bases). CDR1 and CDR2 from the germline V gene are WSHSY and SAAADI. V lost 8 bases and J lost 2, with 7 bases in between. The CDR3 extends over 13 amino acids. CDR3 amino acids: CASGQTYNSPLHF. The CDR3, as DNA: TGCGCCAGCGGACAGACCTATAATTCACCCCTCCACTTT.

The chain employs TRBV4-2 and TRBJ2-5; D is uncertain. Trimming left V 0 bases short and J 0 bases short, with 11 bases between. This CDR3 has 16 amino acids. Germline CDR1 and CDR2: LGHNA and YNFKEQ. Here the CDR3 DNA reads TGTGCCAGCAGCCAAGATCTGGGCAGCGACCAAGAGACCCAGTACTTC. It encodes CASSQDLGSDQETQYF.

A remark on this clone: The same CDR3 arises from other DNA sequences in this sample as well. V is TRBV29-1 and J is TRBJ1-1; 7 nucleotides line up with TRBD1. Germline assignment: CDR1 SQVTM and CDR2 ANQGSEA. V lost 6 bases and J lost 1; bases outside the gene matches: 5. The CDR3 length is 13 residues. The CDR3 nucleotides are TGCAGCGTGGAGGGGACAGCGAACACTGAAGCTTTCTTT. Protein: CSVEGTANTEAFF.

V and J are TRBV5-4 and TRBJ2-1, with TRBD1 as a possible D gene (7 bases). Trimming cost V 3 bases and J 6 bases, with 19 bases left between them. From germline, CDR1 is SGHNT and CDR2 YYREEE (reference sequence). The CDR3 has 16 amino acids. In nucleotides, the CDR3 is TGTGCCAGCAGCTCCGCCGGGCCCCAGGGGGGCAATGAGCAGTTCTTC. Protein: CASSSAGPQGGNEQFF. The full variable domain, its missing parts supplied by reference TRBV5-4 and TRBJ2-1, is ETGVTQSPTHLIKTRGQQVTLRCSSQSGHNTVSWYQQALGQGPQFIFQYYREEENGRGNFPPRFSGLQFPNYSSELNVNALELDDSALYLCASSSAGPQGGNEQFFGPGTRLTVL.

The V and J genes are TRBV10-3 and TRBJ2-1; D is uncertain. The germline CDR1 and CDR2 sequences are ENHRY and SYGVKD. Between the trimmed V and J ends, which lost 6 bases and 9 bases, there was a span of 12 bases. CDR3 length: 12 amino acids. CDR3 nucleotide sequence: TGTGCCATCAGGATCAAGCAAGGTGAGCAGTTCTTC. This gives the protein CAIRIKQGEQFF.

V and J are TRBV27 and TRBJ2-1; a weak D match, TRBD1 (6 bases). V was pared by 0 bases and J by 3 bases, with 12 bases between. Per the germline V gene, CDR1 is MNHEY and CDR2 is SMNVEV (reference sequence). The CDR3 has 16 amino acids. CDR3 coding DNA: TGTGCCAGCAGTTTATCGACAGGTAGTTTCTACAATGAGCAGTTCTTC. It is translated as CASSLSTGSFYNEQFF.

CDR3 nucleotides: TGTGCCAGCAGTTACGGGCAGGGGAACACCGGGGAGCTGTTTTTT. Amino acids: CASSYGQGNTGELFF. The chain links TRBV6-5 to TRBJ2-2, with D perhaps TRBD1 (5 bases). This CDR3 contains 15 residues. V was clipped by 2 bases and J by 1 base, with 8 bases between them. Germline CDR1 MNHEY, CDR2 SVGAGI.

This clone was observed a few times. The V call is TRBV12-5, the J call TRBJ1-1, with 7 bases lining up with TRBD1. Germline V gene data show CDR1 as LGHNT and CDR2 as FRNRAP. This CDR3 has 18 amino acids. Losses at the gene ends were 1 base for V and 3 bases for J; bases not matched to a gene: 14. CDR3 amino acids: CASGLASSQTGLDTEAFF. CDR3 nucleotide sequence: TGTGCTAGTGGTTTGGCCTCGTCTCAGACAGGGTTGGACACTGAAGCTTTCTTT.

This rearrangement joins TRBV7-9 to TRBJ2-7; tentatively, D is TRBD1 or TRBD2 (5 bases each). V lost 5 bases, J lost 0 bases, and 14 bases lay in between. The CDR3 is 15 residues long. Germline V CDR1 and CDR2: SEHNR, FQNEAQ (reference sequence). The CDR3 sequence: CASSGGRTGSYEQYF. DNA of the CDR3: TGTGCCAGCAGCGGGGGACGGACGGGCTCCTACGAGCAGTACTTC.

The chain employs TRBV5-4 and TRBJ1-2; D is ambiguous. V gave up 4 bases and J gave up 0 bases, with 16 bases separating them. This CDR3 comprises 16 residues. The germline V gene has CDR1 SGHNT and CDR2 YYREEE (reference sequence). The CDR3, as DNA: TGTGCCAGCAGCCGGGGTGGAATAGAAGCTAACTATGGCTACACCTTC. Encoded protein: CASSRGGIEANYGYTF. Drawing the rest from reference TRBV5-4 and TRBJ1-2, the complete variable domain is ETGVTQSPTHLIKTRGQQVTLRCSSQSGHNTVSWYQQALGQGPQFIFQYYREEENGRGNFPPRFSGLQFPNYSSELNVNALELDDSALYLCASSRGGIEANYGYTFGSGTRLTVV.

The chain employs TRBV20-1 and TRBJ1-2; TRBD1 matches at 8 bases. The germline CDR1 and CDR2 sequences are DFQATT and SNEGSKA (reference sequence). V dropped 6 bases and J dropped 6; count of bases not matched to a gene: 12. The CDR3 is made up of 14 amino acids. As DNA, the CDR3 is TGCAGTGCAAGTGAAACAGGGGGTAGGGATGGCTACACCTTC. It codes for CSASETGGRDGYTF.

The chain uses TRBV2 and TRBJ2-1; D remains ambiguous. The CDR3 contains 16 residues. Trimming shortened V by 6 bases and J by 3 bases, and 18 bases separated the two germline ends. Germline CDR1 and CDR2: SNHLY and FYNNEI. DNA of the CDR3: TGTGCCAGCAGCGATACTTCTCTGGGATACTACAATGAGCAGTTCTTC. As protein: CASSDTSLGYYNEQFF.

This clone has just one count. In DNA form, the CDR3 reads TGTGCCAGCAGCTTACCGGGACAGGGGACCTACGAGCAGTACTTC. It specifies CASSLPGQGTYEQYF. This chain connects TRBV5-6 to TRBJ2-7; 10 bases are a match to TRBD1. This CDR3 region has 15 residues. Per germline, CDR1 SGHDT and CDR2 YYEEEE. V was clipped by 2 bases and J by 2 bases; unmatched bases: 4.

Notes on this clone: This specimen includes other DNA sequences encoding the same CDR3. The J gene is TRBJ2-5, the V gene TRBV5-1; D call uncertain. Trimming pared 1 base from V and 2 bases from J, leaving 0 bases between. Germline CDR1 reads SGHRS; CDR2 reads YFSETQ. The CDR3 loop spans 11 amino acids. CDR3 amino acids: CASSLQETQYF. The CDR3 region has the DNA TGCGCCAGCAGCTTGCAAGAGACCCAGTACTTC.

The chain is built from TRBV7-9 and TRBJ2-7, with 7 bases matching TRBD2. The CDR3 runs to 14 residues. Trimming removed 5 bases from V and 6 bases from J; junction bases left unmatched: 10. From germline, CDR1 is SEHNR and CDR2 FQNEAQ (reference sequence). For the CDR3, the DNA is TGTGCCAGCAGCCGTTCTGGACTAGTAGGCGAGCAGTACTTC. It is translated as CASSRSGLVGEQYF.